This T cell receptor (beta chain) is drawn from a study of shared clonotypes between healthy human individuals. Produced via immunoSEQ multiplex PCR; TCRdb's table is partial and in-frame only. Among a few million clones listed, roughly nine tenths were seen once. V lost 5 bases, J lost 4 bases, and 16 bases stayed unmatched. CDR1 and CDR2 from the germline V gene are SGDLS and YYNGEE. The CDR3 is 18 residues long. The chain employs TRBV9 and TRBJ2-2; 8 bases match TRBD1. This TCR came from a man in his late teens or twenties in good health. The material sequenced was naive CD4+ T cells sorted from blood. Subset indicated: CD45RA+ positively selected. This CDR3 reads CASSAGTGIIRGTGELFF. CDR3 coding DNA: TGTGCCAGCAGTGCCGGGACAGGAATAATTAGGGGCACCGGGGAGCTGTTTTTT.